The T cell receptor beta chain described here comes from a study of cytotoxic CD8 clonotypes in ibrutinib-treated CLL (dated by TCRdb to the early 2020s). For the wider study: The cohort included some 14 treatment-naive and approximately eleven relapsed/refractory patients; around 17 were IGHV unmutated. All remission and progressive disease samples were collected while patients were still receiving ibrutinib. Cryopreserved peripheral blood mononuclear cells were collected at three points: before therapy, at response, and at either sustained remission or disease progression. Samples at response were collected after a median of around twelve months of treatment, with a range of roughly 6 to 40 months. An average of about 250,000 productive templates and 94,082 productive rearrangements was obtained per sample. Partial responses were observed in about 25 patients and complete responses in 2; after a median follow-up of around 68 months, remission was maintained in 15 or so patients and progression was observed in some 12. Longitudinal samples were available for about 30% of the 86 trial participants.

CDR1 and CDR2 (SEHNR, FQNEAQ) derive from the germline V gene (reference sequence). From the cysteine through the phenylalanine, the CDR3 covers 14 amino acids. Only the CDR3 DNA stays, 42 bases, in frame from base 1. Clipping removes 5 bases from V and 5 bases from J, with 6 as the unmatched junction base count. A MiSeq instrument was used for deep resolution sequencing, which targeted depths ranging from 1 in 1 million up to 1 in 200,000 T cells, with coverage averaging 10x for each clonotype. The immunoSEQ hsTCRB Kit was used to generate TCR beta libraries. The published analysis was carried out like this. ImmunoSEQ Data Assistant and ImmunoSEQ Analyzer were used for data analysis, and V, D and J genes were assigned according to IMGT definitions. Clonality, with values ranging from 0 to 1, was calculated as one minus the normalized Shannon entropy of productive rearrangement frequencies. Only overrepresented clonotypes making up at least 0.05% of the repertoire of each patient were included in the public clonotype analysis. Approximately 12 age-matched healthy donor repertoires from immuneACCESS were used as controls for clonality. TCRdb obtained this table from immuneACCESS and retained in-frame rearrangements with V and J assigned. These tables miss some clones; where compared with another copy, unresolved V genes account for less than half of the shortfall, and the remainder is unexplained. For V, J and clone size, that table is used; D and trimming come from the DNA. The sample profile shows roughly 50,000 clones; about three fifths of them were found once. The ten largest make up approximately 27% of the sample.

In regard to this clone: Its target antigen remains unknown. Base-call qualities are not available, and no considerably larger clone is one nucleotide away.

Overall study results and their limits: Clonality increased at ibrutinib response, stayed stable in sustained remission, and fell back toward baseline at progression. Sampling times were not matched between sustained-remission and progressing patients, and lymph node repertoires were not studied. Public clonotypes were rare and either shrank or stayed stable during treatment, and the rise in clonality at ibrutinib response reflected expansion of private clonotypes. At baseline, clonality was higher than in age-matched healthy donors and showed a strong correlation with circulating CD8+ T-cell counts.

The time point label here, explained by the study, means: approximately 25 months on ibrutinib. For TCR beta library preparation, roughly 2 micrograms of genomic DNA were extracted from the cryopreserved PBMCs. Longitudinal blood samples from CLL patients on ibrutinib monotherapy underwent high-throughput TCR beta sequencing. The patients took part in an open-label, single-center phase 2 trial of ibrutinib monotherapy. Sequenced here: PBMCs, sampled after 24 months of ibrutinib treatment. This TCR was sampled from a human donor with chronic lymphocytic leukemia. The chain is encoded by TRBV7-9 joined to TRBJ2-4, and 7 junction bases match TRBD2. This receptor carries the CDR3 CASSKLADQNIQYF. The DNA sequence reads TGTGCCAGCAGCAAGCTAGCGGACCAAAACATTCAGTACTTC.